The sequence of this TCR beta chain was determined in a study of PD-1 blockade in classical Hodgkin lymphoma. The wider study: Nivolumab was given intravenously to patients at 3 mg/kg every 2 weeks. General study findings and limits: Reports described newly diagnosed patients as having lower baseline TCR diversity than healthy donors.

V lost 5 bases, J lost 2 bases, and 10 bases lay in between. This CDR3 is 14 amino acids long. Germline lookup yields CDR1 SGHVS and CDR2 FNYEAQ. In regard to this clone: The target antigen is unknown.

Specified time point: cycle 4 day 1 (C4D1), after 5 to 7 weeks of nivolumab. Every patient relapsed after autologous stem cell transplantation, and brentuximab vedotin exposure varied. Clones were sequenced by immunoSEQ multiplex PCR, and TCRdb holds only the in-frame ones, with some missing. The sample holds tens of thousands of clones; roughly 89% are singletons and the top ten take approximately 10%. The sample was peripheral blood mononuclear cells (PBMCs), taken before the fourth cycle of nivolumab. The chain carries TRBV7-6 and TRBJ2-1; D remains ambiguous. The sequence was collected from a human donor with classical Hodgkin lymphoma. The CDR3 bases are TGTGCCAGCAGCGCCGGAAGACCCTACAATGAGCAGTTCTTC. The encoded protein is CASSAGRPYNEQFF.